This T cell receptor (beta chain) was captured by sequencing in a study of cytomegalovirus exposure and HLA in healthy donors (dated by TCRdb to about 2017). About the full investigation: According to an earlier analysis of around 600 of the donors, about 179 million T cells yielded some 120 million unique TCR beta sequences and more than 250 Gb of sequence data. An early release covering roughly 600 HLA-typed donors comprised approximately 290 gigabases of sequencing data and 65 million to 100 million unique TCR sequences. Of the 398 genotyped donors, approximately 80% were placed in the genetic ancestry cluster associated with self-reported Caucasian donors. The study aimed to test whether cataloging public T cell receptors could reveal signatures of past pathogen exposure. The study profiled the T cell repertoires of about 640 subjects by immunosequencing and related them to cytomegalovirus serostatus. In addition to the first cohort of approximately 650 subjects, a separate validation cohort of 120 different subjects was used. To predict cytomegalovirus infection status, the study combined high-throughput TCR immunosequencing, statistical association of individual TCRs with disease status, and machine learning. In a later analysis, previously published TCR beta repertoires from several hundred donors were re-analyzed and high-resolution HLA genotyping was added so that TCR occurrence patterns could be studied. Rather than drawing on any new phenotypic data, the later analysis identified candidate immune exposures from TCR beta sequences and the way those sequences occurred across donors. An earlier analysis of around 580 of the donors used high-throughput TCR beta sequencing to judge whether each TCR beta V gene segment behaved as functional or pseudogenic. Donor age, sex, ethnicity and CMV serostatus were compiled alongside the repertoire data. A later genetic analysis used genome-wide SNP genotypes for about three fifths of the 666 donors, treating that subset as a discovery cohort. Every discovery cohort repertoire had been produced on one sequencing platform. HLA typing included class I and class II loci at four-digit resolution. The number of donors typed differed by locus, with 629-630 for A, B, C, DRB1 and DQB1, around 500 for DQA1, about 610 for DPA1, and under 490 for DPB1. Roughly five DR-DQ haplotypes were handled as single units for association and clustering, since linkage in the cohort was strong. Among about 370 genotyped donors of the cohort, an average of roughly 230,000 unique TCR beta nucleotide sequences was sequenced per donor, of which about 18% were non-productive.

After removal of 4 bases from V and 2 bases from J, the junction retains 2 bases not matched to a gene. The CDR1 and CDR2 encoded by the germline V gene are KGHSH and LQKENI. The CDR3 contains 15 residues, cysteine and phenylalanine counted. CDR3 DNA only is kept here, 45 bases in frame from base 1. The protocol used for the library was the immunoSEQ multiplex PCR assay. For the multiplex PCR, a mixture combining 60 forward primers for TCR Vbeta segments and 13 reverse primers for TCR Jbeta segments was used. Amplification of the CDR3 region of rearranged TCR beta genes was performed with a multiplex PCR assay on genomic DNA. Amplified TCR beta libraries were sequenced as 87-base-pair reads on the Illumina HiSeq System. The authors' analysis ran thus. In a later analysis, about 80 million unique TCR beta chains were counted across the roughly 610 repertoires, and some 10 million of these chains were shared by at least two donors. A nearest-neighbor algorithm error-corrected the raw reads and collapsed the reads into unique sequences, merging closely related sequences to remove PCR and sequencing errors. V, D and J gene segments were assigned by aligning CDR3 sequences to IMGT reference sequences. For a sequence to be retained, at least a six-nucleotide match to both a V gene segment and a J gene segment was required. A rearrangement was called productive if the CDR3 had no stop codons and remained in frame with V and J, and every other rearrangement was called non-productive. CDR3 was defined by IMGT convention, running from the second conserved V-encoded cysteine to the conserved J-encoded phenylalanine. In an earlier analysis of around 640 of the donors, sequences lacking an unambiguous match to a single V gene segment were excluded. In an earlier analysis of about 590 of the donors, a V segment was called functional when productive rearrangements were above 56.7%, and segregating when the standard deviation between donors exceeded 5%. To diagnose cytomegalovirus status from the catalog of TCR beta chain sequences, a statistical classification framework was built. In a later analysis, V and J genes were assigned by comparing TCR nucleotide sequences against IMGT/GENE-DB human TR gene sequences. Using the TCRdist pipeline, a later analysis assigned CDR3 sequences along with most-parsimonious VDJ recombination scenarios. In a later analysis, every TCR beta chain was defined by the combination of its CDR3 amino acid sequence and its V-gene family, and reads without a unique V-gene family were dropped. A later analysis removed nearly 600 highly shared, low-generation-probability nucleotide sequences to deal with suspected cross-contamination and a sequencing artifact. A later analysis calculated a clonal expansion index for each public chain from normalized within-repertoire ranks of inferred template counts. Generation probabilities in a later analysis came from a VDJ recombination model fitted to out-of-frame rearrangements, and those results were checked against IGoR. A later analysis scored TCR-TCR, TCR-HLA and TCR-CMV co-occurrence with hypergeometric tests, applying a repertoire-size bias correction to TCR pairs. False discovery rates were estimated in a later analysis by permuting HLA or CMV assignments 20 times. In a later analysis, co-occurring TCRs were grouped using DBSCAN, with TCRdist sequence similarity added in when clustering inside HLA-allele-positive subsets. Repertoires with fewer than 30,000 or more than 120,000 public chains, plus five repertoires with anomalous nucleotide sharing, were excluded from co-occurrence clustering. TCRdb's version of the immuneACCESS table is confined to in-frame rearrangements and falls short of the full clone set. An unresolved V gene accounts for under half of the shortfall where checked; the remainder is of unknown origin. V, J and clone size reflect that table, while D and trimming were determined from the DNA. This sample comprises around 150,000 clones, around 69% of them detected only once. The ten largest clones take up over 1.3% of the sample.

As to this clone: Its antigen is still unknown. Base-call qualities are not available, and no considerably larger clone is one nucleotide away.

Overall study outcomes, separate from this receptor: It was suggested by the authors that the approach could potentially be generalized to other disease states and immunological phenotypes. In a later analysis, TCR association rates were found to vary across HLA loci, with the most associated TCRs seen for DRB1 alleles and the fewest for HLA-C alleles. In an earlier analysis of about 540 of the donors, most TCR beta V segments were observed in productive rearrangements about 87% or about 30% of the time, broadly matching IMGT annotations. For the cohort, immune exposure information was limited to CMV serostatus. In vitro tests confirmed that a few of the cytomegalovirus-associated TCR beta chains recognize cytomegalovirus antigens. A cluster of highly shared sequence variants was judged likely to be a technical artifact of the sequencing pipeline. In this cohort, only TCR beta chains were sequenced, and detectable features were limited by the absence of alpha or paired-chain data. Specific HLA alleles were associated with 15,000 to 20,000 TCR beta sequences at a false discovery rate of 0.05 in a later analysis. Assigning TCR associations to individual alleles was difficult when HLA alleles, especially DR and DQ, strongly co-occurred. Some IMGT-functional V segments, including TRBV6-2 and TRBV6-3, could not be distinguished by the 87-base-pair reads and were therefore excluded. Correlated functional status among segregating V segments might reflect linkage disequilibrium, but an unknown experimental factor could not be ruled out. A further reported finding was that TCR beta sequences accurately predicted the HLA-A and HLA-B alleles for most subjects in the first cohort. Most TCR sequences were seen in very few donors, while some public TCRs were found in many individuals. In a later analysis, HLA-associated TCR beta chains were found to be more clonally expanded and to have lower generation probabilities than equally common non-associated chains. Because some donors lacked HLA typing at each locus, the association tests relied only on the typed subset. Because counts were too low, about 18 rarely observed V segments, including chromosome 9 orphons, were excluded from the earlier analysis of around 640 of the donors. In a later analysis, most CMV-associated TCR beta chains were found to appear HLA-restricted, with HLA associations seemingly driven largely by CMV exposure. Roughly uniform sequencing depth across donors was assumed in presence/absence analyses, although this assumption may not hold. In both the original and validation cohorts, the classifier was reported to diagnose cytomegalovirus status with high specificity and sensitivity. A later analysis reported that several top co-occurrence clusters appeared linked to parvovirus B19, influenza, CMV and Epstein-Barr virus. The study gave a list of roughly 150 TCR beta chains associated with cytomegalovirus. A later genetic analysis reported fewer N-insertions in productive TCRs among donors in an Asian-associated ancestry cluster than the approximately 670-donor mean. A later genetic analysis associated a missense DCLRE1C variant with V-gene and J-gene trimming of TCR beta chains, and an independent cohort replicated the association.

In total, over 600 healthy bone marrow donors made up the cohort. At the time of sampling, all cohort members were nominally healthy, though unrecorded immune exposures were likely present. The donor tested CMV seronegative and was one of the 352 seronegative cohort members. Each donor provided a peripheral blood sample, and peripheral blood mononuclear cells were used for TCR beta sequencing. Genomic DNA was extracted from the blood cell samples with the Qiagen DNeasy Blood Extraction Kit. The chain joins TRBV18 to TRBJ1-5; 10 bases in the junction line up with TRBD1. The sequence was collected from a man aged 55 to 70 in good health and CMV-seronegative. Sequenced input: PBMCs. The bases read TGTGCCAGCTCACGGGACAGGGGTGGCAATCAGCCCCAGCATTTT. The translation is CASSRDRGGNQPQHF.